Described below is a single TCR beta chain sequence and its context. These data are taken from a study of blood T cell repertoires in COVID-19. Study background: Acute-phase and convalescent COVID-19 samples originated in the United States, Italy and Spain. PBMCs, B-cell-depleted T cells, or T cells were the source of the cDNA or gDNA that made up the material.

The method was immunoSEQ multiplex PCR; TCRdb's version includes in-frame clones alone and lacks a portion of them. The table has under 200,000 clones, 84% seen once. Germline CDR1 and CDR2: MNHEY and SMNVEV (reference sequence). This CDR3 is built from 17 residues. Trimming shortened V by 5 bases and J by 0 bases, and 14 bases separated the two germline ends. Sequences were obtained from peripheral blood. The clonotype was recovered from a woman in her sixties or seventies with COVID-19, enrolled during active disease. V and J are TRBV27 and TRBJ1-6; no reliable D call. The CDR3 spells CASSPSGGSSYNSPLHF. As DNA, the CDR3 is TGTGCCAGCAGTCCCTCCGGCGGAAGCTCCTATAATTCACCCCTCCACTTT.